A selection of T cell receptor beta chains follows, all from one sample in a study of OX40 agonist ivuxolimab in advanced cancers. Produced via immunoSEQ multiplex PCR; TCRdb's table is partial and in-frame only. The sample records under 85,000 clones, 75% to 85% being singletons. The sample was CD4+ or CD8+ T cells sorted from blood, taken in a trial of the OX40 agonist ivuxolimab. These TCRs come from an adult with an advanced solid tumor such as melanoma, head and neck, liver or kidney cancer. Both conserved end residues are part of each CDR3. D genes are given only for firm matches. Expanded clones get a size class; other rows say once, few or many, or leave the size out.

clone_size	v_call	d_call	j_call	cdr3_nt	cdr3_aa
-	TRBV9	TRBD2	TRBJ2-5	TGTGCCAGCAGCGTAGCAGCGGGGTACCAAGAGACCCAGTACTTC	CASSVAAGYQETQYF
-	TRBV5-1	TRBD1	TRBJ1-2	TGCGCCAGCAGCTTGGATCAGGGGGCGACCCGCTATGGCTACACCTTC	CASSLDQGATRYGYTF
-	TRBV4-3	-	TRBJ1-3	TGCGCCAGCAGCCCCGAGTCTTCTACTGGAAACACCATATATTTT	CASSPESSTGNTIYF
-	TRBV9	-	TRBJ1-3	TGTGCCAGCAGCGGCACCCCGGGACGGAACTCTGGAAACACCATATATTTT	CASSGTPGRNSGNTIYF
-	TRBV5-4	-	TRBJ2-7	TGTGCCAGCACCACAGGGAGACGCTTCTACGAGCAGTACTTC	CASTTGRRFYEQYF
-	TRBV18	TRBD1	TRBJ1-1	TGTGCCAGCTCACCACCAGGGGGCGTAGAAGCTTTCTTT	CASSPPGGVEAFF
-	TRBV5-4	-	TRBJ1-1	TGTGCCAGCAGCCGGGACAACATGAACACTGAAGCTTTCTTT	CASSRDNMNTEAFF
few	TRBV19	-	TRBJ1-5	TGTGCCACCTGCTCTAGGGGAAGAGAGGATCAGCCCCAGCATTTT	CATCSRGREDQPQHF
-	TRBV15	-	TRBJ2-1	TGTGCCACCAGCAGAGATCGTGTAGCTTACAGGGTCCATGAGCAGTTCTTC	CATSRDRVAYRVHEQFF
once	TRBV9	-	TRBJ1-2	TGTGCCAGCAGCGTAGGGTATGGCTACACCTTC	CASSVGYGYTF
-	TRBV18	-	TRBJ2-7	TGTGCCAGCTCACCTGTAGGACAGCTTGGCGGCGAGCAGTACTTC	CASSPVGQLGGEQYF
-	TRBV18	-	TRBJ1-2	TGTGCCAGCTCACCAGGAGGGGGGCTTGGCTATGGCTACACCTTC	CASSPGGGLGYGYTF
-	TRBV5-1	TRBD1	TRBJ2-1	TGCGCCAGCAGCCCCGGACAGGACGCGATCTCCTACAATGAGCAGTTCTTC	CASSPGQDAISYNEQFF
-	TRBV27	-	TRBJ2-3	TGTGCCAGCAGTTTTCGCCGGGGGCAAATAGATACGCAGTATTTT	CASSFRRGQIDTQYF
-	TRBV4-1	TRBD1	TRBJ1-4	TGCGCCAGCAGCCTAATCCCGGGACAGGGGGGCTTTAGGGAAAAACTGTTTTTT	CASSLIPGQGGFREKLFF
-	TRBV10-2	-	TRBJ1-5	TGCGCCAGCAGTGGGGCCCACCCGGAAACCGGGGGCAATCAGCCCCAGCATTTT	CASSGAHPETGGNQPQHF
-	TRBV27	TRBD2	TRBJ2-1	TGTGCCAGCAGTCCTCGACTAGCGGGAGAACCCTACTACAATGAGCAGTTCTTC	CASSPRLAGEPYYNEQFF
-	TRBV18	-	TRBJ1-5	TGTGCCAGCTCACCGGCCCGAAATAGCAATCAGCCCCAGCATTTT	CASSPARNSNQPQHF
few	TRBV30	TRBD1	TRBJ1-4	TGTGCCTGGAGTAACAGGACAGGGACAACCGTAAAACTGTTTTTT	CAWSNRTGTTVKLFF
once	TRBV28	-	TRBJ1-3	TGTGCCGGACAAGAAAGAACTGGAAACACCATATATTTT	CAGQERTGNTIYF
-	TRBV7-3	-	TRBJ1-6	TGTGCCAGCAGCTCCATGGCCGGGGGTAATTCACCCCTCCACTTT	CASSSMAGGNSPLHF
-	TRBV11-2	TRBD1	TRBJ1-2	TGTGCCAGCACCCGGCGGACAGGGGGCTCTGGAGGCTACACCTTC	CASTRRTGGSGGYTF
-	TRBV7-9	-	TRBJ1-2	TGTGCCAGCAGCTTAGATCAGGGACGTTACTATGGCTACACCTTC	CASSLDQGRYYGYTF
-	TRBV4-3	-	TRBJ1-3	TGCGCCAGCAGCCAAGATCCCCCAGGGTTAACTGGAAACACCATATATTTT	CASSQDPPGLTGNTIYF
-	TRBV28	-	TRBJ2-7	TGTGCCAGCAGTTTGGCTGGACAATCGTCCTACGAGCAGTACTTC	CASSLAGQSSYEQYF
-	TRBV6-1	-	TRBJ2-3	TGTGCCAGCAGTGAAGCTAGCGGCACAGATACGCAGTATTTT	CASSEASGTDTQYF
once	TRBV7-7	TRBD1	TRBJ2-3	TGTGCCAGCAGCCGGGACAGCCCTAGCACAGATACGCAGTATTTT	CASSRDSPSTDTQYF
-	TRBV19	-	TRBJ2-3	TGTGCCAGTAGTATAGATGGAGTAAGCACAGATACGCAGTATTTT	CASSIDGVSTDTQYF
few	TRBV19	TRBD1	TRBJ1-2	TGTGCCAGTAGTCCGGAGGACAGGGGGATGCGGTACACCTTC	CASSPEDRGMRYTF
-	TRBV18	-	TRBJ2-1	TGTGCCAGCTCACCATCCGACAGCCACAATGAGCAGTTCTTC	CASSPSDSHNEQFF
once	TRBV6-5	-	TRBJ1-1	TGTGCCAGCAGTCCCTCGCAGGGGAGGAACACTGAAGCTTTCTTT	CASSPSQGRNTEAFF
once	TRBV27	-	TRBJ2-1	TGTGCCAGCAGTTTATACGGGACCTACAATGAGCAGTTCTTC	CASSLYGTYNEQFF
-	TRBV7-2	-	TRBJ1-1	TGTGCCAGCAGCTTAGGTGGAGGGAACACTGAAGCTTTCTTT	CASSLGGGNTEAFF
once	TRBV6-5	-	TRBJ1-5	TGTGCCAGCAGATTATCCGGGACATCATATCAGCCCCAGCATTTT	CASRLSGTSYQPQHF
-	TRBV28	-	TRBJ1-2	TGTGCCAGCAGTTTACGAGTTGACTATGGCTACACCTTC	CASSLRVDYGYTF
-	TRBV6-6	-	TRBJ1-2	TGTGCCAGCAGTTATCCACAGAACAACTATGGCTACACCTTC	CASSYPQNNYGYTF
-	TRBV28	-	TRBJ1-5	TGTGCCAGCAGTCTCGACAGAAATCAGCCCCAGCATTTT	CASSLDRNQPQHF
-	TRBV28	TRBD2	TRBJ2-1	TGTGCCAGCAGTTCGAGTGGTGTAGCGGGAGCACGTGAGCAGTTCTTC	CASSSSGVAGAREQFF
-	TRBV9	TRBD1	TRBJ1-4	TGTGCCAGCAGCCCTAGACAGGGGGGCGAAAAACTGTTTTTT	CASSPRQGGEKLFF
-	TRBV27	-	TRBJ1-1	TGTGCCAGCACGGGTAAGGGGGGTGAAGCTTTCTTT	CASTGKGGEAFF
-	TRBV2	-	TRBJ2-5	TGTGCCAGCAGTGAAGCCCGGCGGGCCGGGGGGACCCAGTACTTC	CASSEARRAGGTQYF
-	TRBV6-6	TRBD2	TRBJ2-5	TGTGCCAGCAGAAAGACTAGCGGGGGGAAACAAGAGACCCAGTACTTC	CASRKTSGGKQETQYF
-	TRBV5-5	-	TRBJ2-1	TGTGCCAGCAGCCGGGACCCATCCTACAATGAGCAGTTCTTC	CASSRDPSYNEQFF
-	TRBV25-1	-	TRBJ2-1	TGTGCCAGCAGTGAATACGGAAACAATGAGCAGTTCTTC	CASSEYGNNEQFF
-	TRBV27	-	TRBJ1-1	TGTGCCAGCAGTTTAAGGCCAGGGCCTGAAGCTTTCTTT	CASSLRPGPEAFF
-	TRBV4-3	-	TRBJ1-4	TGCGCCAGCAGCCAAGGGGAAAGGGGCCGGACTAATGAAAAACTGTTTTTT	CASSQGERGRTNEKLFF
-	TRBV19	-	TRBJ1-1	TGTGCCAGTAGTACCCGACTTGGGACGGGGAACACTGAAGCTTTCTTT	CASSTRLGTGNTEAFF
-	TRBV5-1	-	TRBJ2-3	TGCGCCAGCAGCTTGGGGCACAGCGGCACAGATACGCAGTATTTT	CASSLGHSGTDTQYF
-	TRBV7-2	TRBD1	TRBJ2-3	TGTGCCAGCAGCATACAGGGGAGCTCAGATACGCAGTATTTT	CASSIQGSSDTQYF